These 22 T cell receptor beta chains came from one sample sequenced in a study of blood T cells in healthy people across ages. Primed by a sample-barcoded 5' primer and a J-beta primer mix, a second PCR proceeded for 7 to 11 cycles. TCRdb ran MiXCR on the 5' RACE reads and lists one entry per CDR3 protein. The sample lists some 710,000 distinct CDR3 sequences; 20% to 25% were seen once. Sequencing was done on a sample of blood. The receptors derive from a man between 70 and 80 years old in good health.

The chain carries TRBV7-9 and TRBJ2-7; tentatively, D is TRBD1 (6 bases). Trimming cost V 5 bases and J 4 bases, with 9 bases left between them. CDR3 length: 12 amino acids. The germline V gene encodes CDR1 SEHNR and CDR2 FQNEAQ (reference sequence). In DNA, the CDR3 is TGTGCCAGCAGCAAGACAGGTTACGAGCAGTACGTC. It is translated as CASSKTGYEQYV.

The rearrangement joins TRBV12-3 or TRBV12-4 to TRBJ2-1; no reliable D call. The CDR3 has 12 amino acids. Trimming removed 3 bases at V and 10 bases at J, with 10 bases between. The CDR3 nucleotides read TGTGCCAGCAGTTTGTACCTGTGGGAGCAGTTCTTC. This sequence encodes CASSLYLWEQFF.

The V and J genes are TRBV20-1 and TRBJ2-3; D may be TRBD2 (5 bases). This CDR3 comprises 13 residues. CDR1 is DFQATT and CDR2 is SNEGSKA in the germline V gene (reference sequence). Here the CDR3 reads CSGGLFNTDTQYF. The CDR3, as DNA: TGCAGCGGAGGACTTTTTAACACAGATACGCAGTATTTT.

This chain connects TRBV6-1 to TRBJ2-4; no firm D call. CDR3 size: 15 residues. CDR1 is MNHNS, CDR2 SASEGT, per germline. With 1 base removed from V and 0 bases from J, the gap between germline ends came to 7 bases. The CDR3 DNA reads TGTGCCAGCAGTGAAGGGCAGGTAGCCAAAAACATTCAGTACTTC. It is translated as CASSEGQVAKNIQYF.

This chain links TRBV11-3 with TRBJ1-3; D call uncertain. The germline gives CDR1 SGHNT, CDR2 YENEEA. This CDR3 contains 13 residues. V was shortened by 7 bases and J by 5 bases, with 12 bases between the two germline ends. The CDR3 DNA reads TGTGCCAGCACCCGGACGGACCGAAACACCATATATTTT. This gives the protein CASTRTDRNTIYF. The full variable domain, with the rest looked up from reference TRBV11-3 and TRBJ1-3, is EAGVVQSPRYKIIEKKQPVAFWCNPISGHNTLYWYLQNLGQGPELLIRYENEEAVDDSQLPKDRFSAERLKGVDSTLKIQPAELGDSAVYLCASTRTDRNTIYFGEGSWLTVV.

The chain uses TRBV28 and TRBJ1-2, with 9 bases identical to TRBD1. This CDR3 has 12 residues. V gave up 6 bases and J gave up 8 bases; unmatched junction bases: 4. Per the germline V gene, CDR1 is MDHEN and CDR2 is SYDVKM. As DNA, the CDR3 is TGTGCCAGCAGCACAGGGGGCCAAGGCTACACCTTC. Protein: CASSTGGQGYTF.

The chain couples TRBV7-2 to TRBJ2-1; 10 nucleotides align to TRBD1. V was clipped by 5 bases and J by 4 bases; unmatched bases: 5. Germline values: CDR1 SGHTA, CDR2 FQGNSA. The CDR3 spans 15 residues. The CDR3 is CASSMDRGVYNEQFF. CDR3 nucleotide sequence: TGTGCCAGCAGCATGGACAGGGGGGTGTACAATGAGCAGTTCTTC.

V is TRBV29-1 and J is TRBJ1-1; D not certain. There are 12 residues in the CDR3. V lost 7 bases, J lost 9 bases, and 18 bases lay in between. Looked up from germline, CDR1 is SQVTM and CDR2 is ANQGSEA. This CDR3 reads CSADNRDNQAFF. CDR3 sequence (DNA): TGCAGCGCCGATAACCGGGATAACCAAGCTTTCTTT.

The J gene is TRBJ2-2, the V gene TRBV7-8; TRBD1 matches at 7 bases. The germline V gene has CDR1 SGHVS and CDR2 FQNEAQ. After removal of 0 bases from V and 7 bases from J, the junction contained 8 bases not matched to a gene. This CDR3 spans 16 amino acids. CDR3 nucleotides: TGTGCCAGCAGCTTAGCGCTGGGGACAGCACGCGGGGAGCTGTTTTTT. Residues: CASSLALGTARGELFF.

The sample holds many counts of this clonotype. The J gene is TRBJ2-7, the V gene TRBV20-1; D unresolved. The CDR3 has 13 residues. V was pared by 5 bases and J by 0 bases, with 11 bases between. The germline V gene encodes CDR1 DFQATT and CDR2 SNEGSKA (reference sequence). CDR3 DNA: TGCAGTGCTCAGGTCTACGGCTCCTACGAGCAGTACGTC. Its protein is CSAQVYGSYEQYV.

This clonotype was picked up many times. The CDR3 nucleotides are TGTGCCAGCAGCCCACTTAGCAATCAGCCCCAGCATTTT. Encoded protein: CASSPLSNQPQHF. The V call is TRBV18, the J call TRBJ1-5; D is undetermined. Germline V gene sequence: CDR1 KGHSH, CDR2 LQKENI. CDR3 length: 13 amino acids. V lost 8 bases to trimming and J lost 0 bases, with 8 bases between them.

The V call is TRBV12-3 or TRBV12-4, the J call TRBJ2-5, with D unresolved. The DNA end favors TRBJ2-7, so the J call may be wrong. The CDR3 length is 11 residues. The CDR3 nucleotides are TGTGCCAGCAGTTTTACTCACGAGCAGTACTTC. Its translation: CASSFTHEQYF.

This clonotype was recorded only once. The chain recombines TRBV27 with TRBJ2-1; 14 nucleotides line up with TRBD2. The V and J ends lost 4 bases and 7 bases, in that order; junction bases with no gene match: 9. The germline CDR1 and CDR2 sequences are MNHEY and SMNVEV (reference sequence). CDR3 length: 17 amino acids. This CDR3 is CASSSPGLAGGWNEQFF. DNA for the CDR3: TGTGCCAGCAGTTCTCCCGGACTAGCGGGGGGTTGGAATGAGCAGTTCTTC.

This clonotype was seen more than once but under ten times. The chain carries TRBV10-3 and TRBJ1-2, with D possibly matching TRBD1 (6 bases). V dropped 4 bases and J dropped 5 bases, with 14 bases sitting between them. The germline V gene has CDR1 ENHRY and CDR2 SYGVKD. The CDR3 extends over 14 amino acids. This chain's CDR3 is CAISGGAGRYGYTF. CDR3 DNA: TGTGCCATCAGTGGGGGGGCGGGCCGTTATGGCTACACCTTC.

The chain combines TRBV3-1 with TRBJ1-2; D may be TRBD1 (5 bases). V was shortened by 4 bases and J by 2 bases, with 14 bases between the two germline ends. This CDR3 spans 15 amino acids. Per the germline V gene, CDR1 is LGHDT and CDR2 is YNNKEL (reference sequence). CDR3 amino acids: CASSLRLGGNYGYTF. The CDR3 region has the DNA TGTGCCAGCAGCCTGCGTCTTGGGGGGAACTATGGCTACACCTTC.

The rearrangement joins TRBV5-6 to TRBJ2-3; D may be TRBD1 or TRBD2 (5 bases each). This CDR3 comprises 15 residues. In germline, CDR1 is SGHDT, CDR2 YYEEEE. V was shortened by 5 bases and J by 3 bases, with 16 bases between the two germline ends. CDR3 in DNA: TGTGCCAGCAGGTCGGGGCGGGTGAGAACAGATACGCAGTATTTT. Protein sequence: CASRSGRVRTDTQYF.

The chain links TRBV15 to TRBJ1-5, with a tentative D call TRBD1 (6 bases). V shed 0 bases and J shed 6 bases, with 12 bases lying between them. There are 15 residues in the CDR3. The germline CDR1 and CDR2 sequences are LNHNV and YYDKDF (reference sequence). The CDR3 coding sequence is TGTGCCACCAGCAGAGATCCGGGGGCCGTTCAGCCCCAGCATTTT. Translation: CATSRDPGAVQPQHF.

This clonotype has just a few counts. The CDR3 reads CSARDTTSGYNEQFF. CDR3 DNA: TGCAGTGCTAGAGATACCACTAGCGGGTACAATGAGCAGTTCTTC. The V gene is TRBV20-1, the J gene TRBJ2-1; 9 bases align to TRBD2. The ends lost 0 bases at V and 4 bases at J; junction bases unmatched: 4. The germline gives CDR1 DFQATT, CDR2 SNEGSKA (reference sequence). There are 15 residues in the CDR3.

This clonotype was picked up many times. V gene TRBV5-1 combines with J gene TRBJ1-3; D possibly corresponds to TRBD1 (5 bases). Germline V lookup: CDR1 SGHRS, CDR2 YFSETQ. The CDR3 is 14 residues long. The germline V and J ends were trimmed by 4 bases and 4 bases, with 12 bases remaining between them. In DNA, the CDR3 is TGCGCCAGCAGCACCGGGACGGCGGGAAACACCATATATTTT. It codes for CASSTGTAGNTIYF.

V and J are TRBV12-3 or TRBV12-4 and TRBJ2-3; D might be TRBD2 (6 bases). CDR3 length equals 14 residues. V gave up 3 bases and J gave up 3 bases, with 10 bases separating them. CDR3 in amino acids: CASSFRLATDTQYF. The CDR3 DNA sequence: TGTGCCAGCAGTTTTCGGCTAGCGACAGATACGCAGTATTTT.

A few counts support this clonotype. J is TRBJ1-4 and V is TRBV20-1, with 9 bases that match TRBD1. With V trimmed by 6 bases and J by 8 bases, 7 bases remained unmatched. The CDR3 totals 13 residues. Germline lookup yields CDR1 DFQATT and CDR2 SNEGSKA (reference sequence). The CDR3 nucleotides are TGCAGTGCGTACGACAGGGGGGGCGAAAAACTGTTTTTT. It encodes CSAYDRGGEKLFF.

The chain employs TRBV2 and TRBJ2-1, with 12 bases lining up with TRBD2. CDR1 is SNHLY, CDR2 FYNNEI, per germline. The CDR3 totals 14 residues. V shed 8 bases, J shed 7 bases, and the junction held 6 bases outside the gene matches. The CDR3 bases are TGTGCCAGCCCTAGCGGGAGGGCCGTAAATGAGCAGTTCTTC. Residues: CASPSGRAVNEQFF.